The rows below give T cell receptor beta chains drawn from one sample of a study of cytotoxic CD8 clonotypes in ibrutinib-treated CLL. Clones were sequenced by immunoSEQ multiplex PCR, and TCRdb holds only the in-frame ones, with some missing. The sample lists some 200,000 clones; around 72% were seen once. The sequencing here drew on PBMCs, taken after 24 months of ibrutinib treatment. The receptors derive from a human donor with chronic lymphocytic leukemia. The conserved cysteine and the conserved F or W are not part of the CDR3 here.

>TRBJ2-6|TRBV4-2
ASSQVSGQGANVLT
>TRBJ2-1|TRBV19
ASSIVFREAGEQF
>TRBJ2-7|TRBV7-2
ASSLAQGGEQY
>TRBJ2-7|TRBV9
ASSVDSQQPPYEQY
>TRBJ2-3|TRBV9
ASSVGGRGIKTDTQY
>TRBJ2-4|TRBV29-1
SVNGAKNIQY
>TRBJ2-3|TRBV28
ASSYSRTLRGTQY
>TRBJ2-3|TRBV5-6
ASSLVASGSTDTQY
>TRBJ2-5|TRBV6-1
ASSVWSGSQETQY
>TRBJ1-2|TRBV9
AGQHYGYT
>TRBJ2-1|TRBV21-1
ASSKAWLAGGPSYNEQF
>TRBJ2-2|TRBV19
AAAFGSNTGELF
>TRBJ2-5|TRBV10-2
ASTPVAGVQETQY
>TRBJ2-3|TRBV5-1
ASSLSRTRSTDTQY
>TRBJ1-5|TRBV5-1
ASSLGGYQPQH
>TRBJ2-5|TRBV7-3
ASSAGNPTETQY
>TRBJ2-1|TRBV30
AWYKAGTVYNEQF
>TRBJ2-7|TRBV28
ASRPGTVMAAYEQY
>-|TRBV7-2
ASSLGRAGRSSYEQY
>TRBJ2-2|TRBV4-3
ASSPRLGTGELF
>TRBJ2-6|TRBV15
ATSRGQGDSGANVLT
>TRBJ1-2|TRBV27
ASSLSSPAYGYT
>TRBJ2-7|TRBV4-3
ASSQDLAGASYEQY
>TRBJ1-5|TRBV27
ASSPTGQYQPQH
>TRBJ2-1|TRBV4-1
ASSRRQIYSYNEQF
>TRBJ2-5|TRBV5-6
ASSLALPGAPQETQY
>TRBJ1-4|TRBV6-5
ASSLRSGYEKLF
>TRBJ2-4|TRBV28
AIAAGRGIPLAKNIQY
>TRBJ2-7|TRBV27
ASSLTSGQRYYEQY
>TRBJ1-2|TRBV18
ASSPAVGTLEGYT
>TRBJ2-5|TRBV27
ASSLSSLAALETQY
>TRBJ2-1|TRBV19
ASSNRLAGLVEQF
>TRBJ2-5|TRBV9
ASSVGAGQETQY
>TRBJ2-7|TRBV4-1
ASSQGATYEQY
>TRBJ2-3|TRBV7-9
ASSLILERGGSVVDTQY
>TRBJ1-2|TRBV19
ASSTGSRYYGYT
>TRBJ1-1|TRBV27
ASSLSGGSMNTEAF
>TRBJ2-2|TRBV6-1
ASTLAGSGTGELF
>TRBJ2-3|TRBV29-1
SVSGTSGFTDTQY
>TRBJ2-7|TRBV6-6
ASSPPGTGYFEQY
>TRBJ2-5|TRBV27
ASSPPTGMRETQY
>TRBJ1-4|TRBV21-1
ASIPLPRGQANDEKLF
>TRBJ1-2|TRBV20-1
SAKQGSGYT